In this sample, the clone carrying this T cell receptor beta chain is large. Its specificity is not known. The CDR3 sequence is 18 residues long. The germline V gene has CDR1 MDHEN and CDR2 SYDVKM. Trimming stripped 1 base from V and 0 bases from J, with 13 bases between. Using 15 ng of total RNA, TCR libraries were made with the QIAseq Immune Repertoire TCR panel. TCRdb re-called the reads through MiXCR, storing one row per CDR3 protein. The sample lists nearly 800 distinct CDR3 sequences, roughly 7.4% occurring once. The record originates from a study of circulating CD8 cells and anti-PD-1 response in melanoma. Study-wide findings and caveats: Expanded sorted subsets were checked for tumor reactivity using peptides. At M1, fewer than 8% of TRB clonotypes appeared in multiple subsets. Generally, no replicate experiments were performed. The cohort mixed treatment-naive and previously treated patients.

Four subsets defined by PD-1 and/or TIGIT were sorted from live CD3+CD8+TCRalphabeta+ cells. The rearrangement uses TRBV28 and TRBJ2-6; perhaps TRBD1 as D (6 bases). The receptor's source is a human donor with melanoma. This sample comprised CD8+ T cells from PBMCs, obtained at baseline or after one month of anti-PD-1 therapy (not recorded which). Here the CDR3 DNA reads TGTGCCAGCAGTTTATTGGACAGTTCAAGCTCTGGGGCCAACGTCCTGACTTTC. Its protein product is CASSLLDSSSSGANVLTF.